The clone carrying this T cell receptor beta chain was picked up a small number of times. Its specificity is not known. These data come from a study of blood T cells in healthy people across ages. Whole-study findings and limits: The fall in TCR beta diversity per million T cells was roughly linear with age. Long-lived and aged donors differed, with more naive CD4+ cells and higher diversity in the long-lived. The CMV status of each donor remained undetermined, and this could have confounded shifts in expanded clonotypes.

Primed by a sample-barcoded 5' primer and a J-beta primer mix, a second PCR proceeded for roughly 6 to 12 cycles. TCRdb ran MiXCR on the 5' RACE reads and lists one entry per CDR3 protein. The table records around 1.1 million distinct CDR3 sequences, around two fifths of them present only once. The V and J ends lost 4 bases and 7 bases respectively, with 14 bases between them. The CDR3 spans 15 residues. The germline V gene has CDR1 SGHTA and CDR2 FQGNSA. Material: blood. V usage is TRBV7-2 and J usage is TRBJ1-6; D is undetermined. This receptor was obtained from a man aged 18 to 29 in good health. The CDR3 coding sequence is TGTGCCAGCAGCTATTTTCTAGGAGGGAATTCACCCCTCCACTTT. It specifies CASSYFLGGNSPLHF.